This entry lists 21 T cell receptor beta chains sequenced from one sample in a study of cytomegalovirus exposure and HLA in healthy donors. This PCR relied on a set of 60 Vbeta primers and 13 Jbeta primers. Generated by immunoSEQ multiplex PCR, the TCRdb table keeps only in-frame clones and is missing some. Of some 80,000 clones listed, around 77% are singletons. What was sequenced was PBMCs. These receptors all come from a man aged 50 to 60 in good health and CMV-seronegative.

This chain joins TRBV30 and TRBJ1-5; the D is unclear. In germline, CDR1 is GTSNPN, CDR2 SVGIG (reference sequence). CDR3 length: 16 residues. V was shortened by 0 bases and J by 0 bases, with 12 bases between the two germline ends. Here the CDR3 DNA reads TGTGCCTGGAGTGTATCCGGGATTTATAGCAATCAGCCCCAGCATTTT. Its translation is CAWSVSGIYSNQPQHF.

V is TRBV5-1 and J is TRBJ1-4, with D possibly matching TRBD1 (6 bases). The CDR3 contains 16 residues. CDR1 is SGHRS and CDR2 is YFSETQ in the germline V gene. The germline V and J ends were trimmed by 4 bases and 4 bases, with 17 bases remaining between them. The CDR3 nucleotides read TGCGCCAGCAGCATAGGCGGACAGACACGTAATGAAAAACTGTTTTTT. As protein: CASSIGGQTRNEKLFF. Drawing the rest from reference TRBV5-1 and TRBJ1-4, the complete variable domain is KAGVTQTPRYLIKTRGQQVTLSCSPISGHRSVSWYQQTPGQGLQFLFEYFSETQRNKGNFPGRFSGRQFSNSRSEMNVSTLELGDSALYLCASSIGGQTRNEKLFFGSGTQLSVL.

The chain carries TRBV19 and TRBJ1-3; D uncertain. CDR1 is LNHDA and CDR2 is SQIVND in the germline V gene (reference sequence). Trimming stripped 7 bases from V and 0 bases from J, with 13 bases between. The CDR3 totals 15 residues. The CDR3 bases are TGTGCCAGTATCCCGGACGGGATCTCTGGAAACACCATATATTTT. Translated: CASIPDGISGNTIYF.

This rearrangement joins TRBV4-3 to TRBJ2-1; 12 nucleotides agree with TRBD2. Trimming took 0 bases from V and 4 from J; bases not matched to a gene: 1. Per germline, CDR1 LGHNA and CDR2 YSLEER. The CDR3 is 16 residues long. The chain's CDR3 is CASSQEGTSGYNEQFF. The CDR3 region has the DNA TGCGCCAGCAGCCAAGAAGGGACTAGCGGGTACAATGAGCAGTTCTTC.

This clone was seen a handful of times. The CDR3 region is CASSFLAISPTWGNQPQHF. CDR3 nucleotides: TGCGCCAGCAGCTTTTTGGCCATCAGTCCGACATGGGGCAATCAGCCCCAGCATTTT. The chain couples TRBV5-1 to TRBJ1-5; D gene uncertain. The CDR3 runs to 19 residues. Germline CDR1 reads SGHRS; CDR2 reads YFSETQ. The V and J ends lost 2 bases and 2 bases respectively, with 23 bases between them.

This clone was counted only a few times. In DNA form, the CDR3 reads TGTGCCAGCTCACTCACCGCGACTAGCGGGGATAGCTCCTACAATGAGCAGTTCTTC. This encodes CASSLTATSGDSSYNEQFF. The chain employs TRBV18 and TRBJ2-1; 11 bases match TRBD2. V lost 4 bases and J lost 0; bases outside the gene matches: 11. This CDR3 is 19 amino acids long. Germline V gives CDR1 KGHSH, CDR2 LQKENI.

This rearrangement joins TRBV5-1 to TRBJ2-3; 7 bases fit TRBD2. V lost 0 bases, J lost 3 bases, and 4 bases stayed unmatched. The V gene's germline CDR1 is SGHRS and CDR2 YFSETQ. The CDR3 consists of 15 residues. The CDR3 nucleotides are TGCGCCAGCAGCTTGGGGGACTACCCAACAGATACGCAGTATTTT. It is translated as CASSLGDYPTDTQYF.

V and J are TRBV18 and TRBJ2-3; D gene ambiguous. The CDR3 sequence is 15 residues long. Germline CDR1 reads KGHSH; CDR2 reads LQKENI. V was cut by 5 bases and J by 6 bases, with 18 bases left in between. CDR3: CASSVASPPLDTQYF. Here the CDR3 DNA reads TGTGCCAGCTCAGTTGCGTCTCCCCCGCTGGATACGCAGTATTTT.

This clone turned up a few times. The chain joins TRBV5-4 to TRBJ1-1; D may be TRBD1 (5 bases). This CDR3 is built from 16 residues. V shed 4 bases and J shed 0 bases, with 16 bases lying between them. Germline CDR1 reads SGHNT; CDR2 reads YYREEE (reference sequence). CDR3 residues: CASSNRDGSMNTEAFF. DNA of the CDR3: TGTGCCAGCAGCAATCGGGACGGGAGCATGAACACTGAAGCTTTCTTT.

This sequence joins TRBV19 and TRBJ1-4; tentatively, D is TRBD1 (6 bases). This CDR3 spans 15 amino acids. V shed 7 bases and J shed 5 bases, with 17 bases lying between them. Germline values: CDR1 LNHDA, CDR2 SQIVND (reference sequence). The CDR3, as DNA: TGTGCCAGTACCCCCGAAGGGAGGGGGAATGAAAAACTGTTTTTT. This encodes CASTPEGRGNEKLFF.

The chain uses TRBV11-1 and TRBJ2-5, with D tentatively TRBD2 (6 bases). This CDR3 has 16 residues. V lost 0 bases to trimming and J lost 7 bases, with 18 bases between them. Germline CDR1 and CDR2: SGHAT and FQDESV (reference sequence). The CDR3 DNA reads as TGTGCCAGCAGCTTAGCGTCAACTGGCTGGAGGGGGACCCAGTACTTC. It is translated as CASSLASTGWRGTQYF.

V and J are TRBV6-5 and TRBJ2-1; 9 bases line up with TRBD2. Per germline, CDR1 MNHEY and CDR2 SVGAGI. The CDR3 loop spans 16 amino acids. The J segment lost 8 bases and the V segment lost 0 bases, leaving 8 bases of the junction unmatched. The CDR3 loop reads CASSYSPRGTSYEQFF. The CDR3 bases are TGTGCCAGCAGTTACTCCCCCCGTGGGACTAGCTATGAGCAGTTCTTC.

This sequence joins TRBV7-9 and TRBJ2-3; D might be TRBD2 (6 bases). V dropped 5 bases and J dropped 0 bases, with 12 bases sitting between them. CDR1 and CDR2 from the germline V gene are SEHNR and FQNEAQ (reference sequence). The CDR3 runs 15 residues. CDR3 bases: TGTGCCAGCAGCGAGGGACTCACTAGCACAGATACGCAGTATTTT. This encodes CASSEGLTSTDTQYF.

This rearrangement joins TRBV10-3 to TRBJ2-6, with a tentative D call TRBD2 (6 bases). CDR1 is ENHRY, CDR2 SYGVKD, per germline. V was shortened by 9 bases and J by 1 base, with 16 bases between the two germline ends. The CDR3 has 16 residues. The CDR3 protein is CAIPGDVRSGANVLTF. Here the CDR3 DNA reads TGTGCCATTCCGGGGGACGTCCGGTCTGGGGCCAACGTCCTGACTTTC.

The rearrangement joins TRBV10-3 to TRBJ1-1; TRBD1 is a possible D gene (5 bases). V lost 0 bases to trimming and J lost 1 base, with 9 bases between them. Germline-derived CDR1 and CDR2 are ENHRY and SYGVKD. The CDR3 spans 15 residues. In DNA, the CDR3 is TGTGCCATCAGTGAGTCGCAGGGATGGAACACTGAAGCTTTCTTT. It yields the protein CAISESQGWNTEAFF.

J is TRBJ2-5 and V is TRBV28; D ambiguous. The end of the DNA fits TRBJ2-7 better, so the J call may be wrong. From germline, CDR1 is MDHEN and CDR2 SYDVKM. This CDR3 comprises 15 residues. CDR3 loop: CASSLQSLGSYEQYF. The CDR3 DNA reads as TGTGCCAGCAGTTTGCAGAGCTTGGGCTCCTACGAGCAGTACTTC.

This clone appeared once. This chain links TRBV2 with TRBJ1-3; TRBD1 matches 7 bases. The CDR3 has 14 residues. The junction had 2 bases not matched to a gene; V was cut back by 6 bases and J by 0 bases. The germline CDR1 and CDR2 sequences are SNHLY and FYNNEI. DNA for the CDR3: TGTGCCAGCAGGGGACAGATCTCTGGAAACACCATATATTTT. Its protein is CASRGQISGNTIYF.

The V gene is TRBV19, the J gene TRBJ1-1, with 7 bases identical to TRBD1. CDR1 and CDR2 from the germline V gene are LNHDA and SQIVND (reference sequence). CDR3 size: 15 residues. V gave up 9 bases and J gave up 4 bases; unmatched junction bases: 14. CDR3 protein: CASGTYRGGFTEAFF. The CDR3 nucleotides are TGTGCCAGCGGAACTTACAGGGGCGGGTTCACTGAAGCTTTCTTT.

The chain employs TRBV4-2 and TRBJ2-3; the match to TRBD2 covers 10 bases. The CDR3 is made up of 16 amino acids. Germline assignment: CDR1 LGHNA and CDR2 YNFKEQ. Trimming cost V 1 base and J 1 base; bases outside gene matches: 2. Here the CDR3 DNA reads TGTGCCAGCAGCCAAGCTAGCGGGGGAGGCACAGATACGCAGTATTTT. It is translated as CASSQASGGGTDTQYF.

The J gene is TRBJ1-1, the V gene TRBV4-2; perhaps TRBD1 as D (6 bases). Per the germline V gene, CDR1 is LGHNA and CDR2 is YNFKEQ. CDR3 length equals 15 residues. V lost 0 bases and J lost 9, with 17 bases in between. CDR3: CASSQDYAHRDKAFF. The CDR3, as DNA: TGTGCCAGCAGCCAAGATTACGCTCACCGGGACAAAGCTTTCTTT.

This chain connects TRBV7-5 to TRBJ1-4. TRBV7-5 is reported as a pseudogene. The CDR3 loop spans 12 amino acids. CDR3 sequence reads: CVPGGYSEKLFF. The CDR3 coding sequence is TGTGTCCCGGGGGGGTACAGTGAAAAACTGTTTTTT.